The clone carrying this T cell receptor (beta chain) was seen just once. Libraries were prepared by immunoSEQ multiplex PCR; TCRdb keeps only in-frame clonotypes and omits some of them. The table has 120,000 or so clones, roughly 92% seen once. The data originate from a study of T cell responses to AZD1222 COVID-19 vaccine. The germline CDR1 and CDR2 sequences are KGHDR and SFDVKD. Trimming left V 4 bases short and J 5 bases short, with 13 bases between. CDR3 length: 14 residues. The receptor was derived from an adult in good health. Material: peripheral blood, obtained on day 0 of AZD1222 vaccination. The rearrangement uses TRBV24-1 and TRBJ2-5, with unresolved D. CDR3 sequence: CATSEATRAETQYF. CDR3 nucleotide sequence: TGTGCCACCAGTGAGGCTACAAGGGCCGAGACCCAGTACTTC.